This TCR beta chain stems from a study of blood T cell repertoires in COVID-19. Study details: Italy, Spain and the United States were the sources of the convalescent and acute COVID-19 samples. The analysed material was cDNA or gDNA that came from T cells, B-cell-depleted T cells, or PBMCs.

This clone was seen once. In the study's own analysis: Reference gene primers were amplified, and this amplification served to estimate nucleated cell counts. The table came from immunoSEQ multiplex PCR; TCRdb's copy has only in-frame clones and leaves some out. The DNA gave D and trimming, while V, J and clone size come from that table. The sample has roughly 75,000 clones, about 86% seen once; the top ten hold about a sixth. The CDR3 loop spans 15 amino acids. V lost 4 bases to trimming and J lost 2 bases, with 12 bases between them. CDR1 and CDR2 (germline): LGHNA, YSLEER. The chain combines TRBV4-3 with TRBJ1-5; tentatively, D is TRBD1 (5 bases). The sample consisted of peripheral blood. This clonotype was obtained from an elderly man in a cohort sampled during active COVID-19. The CDR3 sequence is CASSLSGRGNQPQHF. The CDR3 bases are TGCGCCAGCAGCCTGTCCGGCAGGGGCAATCAGCCCCAGCATTTT.